The next 11 T cell receptor beta chains were all read from a single sample in a study of human T cells and chemical hapten exposure (dated by TCRdb to the early 2020s). Taken with the paper, the label for time point translates to: patch test 1, 2 weeks after DPC sensitization. The sample's treatment or condition label is to be understood as: therapeutic diphenylcyclopropenone sensitization with weekly scalp DPC. The library relied on RACE. TCRdb shows the sequencer as NextSeq 500. In TCRdb, the public reads were trimmed at Q25 with fastp and aligned with MiXCR, with productive beta chains retained. Each entry merges the rows of one CDR3 protein and shows their most common DNA and genes. The sample table contains 380,000 or so distinct CDR3 sequences; only one count was recorded for approximately 5% of them. The ten largest clones take up 2% to 2.5% of the sample. Sequences were derived from whole blood, sampled in connection with sensitization to the hapten diphenylcyclopropenone (DPC). Receptors originate from a woman between 50 and 59 years old with alopecia areata. Some clones in this sample may be carry-over from other donors' samples.

The rearrangement links TRBV9 to TRBJ2-5, with 9 nucleotides matching TRBD2. Germline lookup yields CDR1 SGDLS and CDR2 YYNGEE. The CDR3 runs to 15 residues. V was clipped by 0 bases and J by 4 bases; unmatched bases: 4. The CDR3 region has the DNA TGTGCCAGCAGCGTAGCGGGTAGCGGGGGAGAGACCCAGTACTTC. Encoded protein: CASSVAGSGGETQYF.

This clonotype was detected many times. The rearrangement joins TRBV7-2 to TRBJ1-2, with TRBD1 identical over 7 bases. The J segment lost 2 bases and the V segment lost 5 bases, leaving 8 bases of the junction unmatched. Germline V gene lookup returns CDR1 SGHTA and CDR2 FQGNSA. This CDR3 comprises 15 residues. The CDR3 DNA sequence: TGTGCCAGCAGCCCAGGGGGATCAGGGAACTATGGCTACACCTTC. Amino acids: CASSPGGSGNYGYTF.

The rearrangement links TRBV12-3 or TRBV12-4 to TRBJ1-1; TRBD1 matches 9 bases. The J segment lost 10 bases and the V segment lost 5 bases, leaving 11 bases of the junction unmatched. This CDR3 region has 14 residues. The CDR3 loop is CASSSPGQGMGAFF. The CDR3 coding sequence is TGTGCCAGCAGTAGCCCGGGACAGGGCATGGGAGCTTTCTTT.

This clonotype was seen many times. The V call is TRBV12-3 or TRBV12-4, the J call TRBJ1-4, with 8 bases fitting TRBD1. V shed 5 bases and J 1 base; nucleotides not matched to a gene: 3. The CDR3 contains 15 residues. DNA of the CDR3: TGTGCCAGCAGTCTCGGACAGGGAACTAATGAAAAACTGTTTTTT. Its translation: CASSLGQGTNEKLFF.

This clonotype was seen ten or more times. V is TRBV6-1 and J is TRBJ2-5; 13 bases agree with TRBD2. The CDR3 sequence is 17 residues long. Unmatched junction bases numbered 11, after V lost 9 bases and J lost 1 base. Germline assignment: CDR1 MNHNS and CDR2 SASEGT. This chain's CDR3 is CASSRGLAGDFQETQYF. The CDR3 coding sequence is TGTGCCAGTAGCCGCGGACTAGCGGGGGATTTCCAAGAGACCCAGTACTTC.

The chain couples TRBV9 to TRBJ2-3, with 9 bases aligning to TRBD2. V dropped 0 bases and J dropped 6; count of bases not matched to a gene: 14. CDR3 length equals 18 residues. Germline V CDR1 and CDR2: SGDLS, YYNGEE. The CDR3 coding sequence is TGTGCCAGCAGCGTAGCCCGCGGGCTAGCGGGACCCCCGGATACGCAGTATTTT. Its translation: CASSVARGLAGPPDTQYF.

This clonotype was observed at least ten times. The rearrangement uses TRBV11-2 and TRBJ1-5; 7 bases map to TRBD1. With V trimmed by 8 bases and J by 6 bases, 7 bases remained unmatched. Looked up from germline, CDR1 is SGHAT and CDR2 is FQNNGV. The CDR3 runs to 13 residues. CDR3 coding DNA: TGTGCCAGCGCGACAGGGTCGGCTCAGCCCCAGCATTTT. Its protein is CASATGSAQPQHF.

This clonotype has ten or more counts. This chain joins TRBV13 and TRBJ1-4, with D maybe TRBD1 (6 bases). The CDR3 loop spans 14 amino acids. V lost 3 bases, J lost 8 bases, and 13 bases lay in between. CDR1 and CDR2 from the germline V gene are PRHDT and FYEKMQ (reference sequence). This chain's CDR3 is CASSFRTGREKLFF. The CDR3 nucleotides read TGTGCCAGCAGCTTTCGTACAGGGAGAGAAAAACTGTTTTTT.

This clonotype was detected many times. This chain connects TRBV5-1 to TRBJ2-7; TRBD1 matches 11 bases. This CDR3 region has 16 residues. The ends lost 5 bases at V and 3 bases at J; junction bases unmatched: 10. Germline lookup yields CDR1 SGHRS and CDR2 YFSETQ. The CDR3 nucleotides are TGCGCCAGCAGGAAAACCCGGGACAGGGGGATCTACGAGCAGTACTTC. Its protein product is CASRKTRDRGIYEQYF.

The sample holds many counts of this clonotype. This chain's CDR3 is CSVRPGPGDEQFF. CDR3 DNA sequence: TGCAGCGTCCGACCGGGACCTGGGGATGAGCAGTTCTTC. The chain links TRBV29-1 to TRBJ2-1; D may match TRBD1 or TRBD2 (5 bases each). CDR1 and CDR2 from the germline V gene are SQVTM and ANQGSEA. The CDR3 runs to 13 residues. Trimming left V 6 bases short and J 8 bases short, with 17 bases between.

This clonotype turned up a few times. The chain carries TRBV4-1 and TRBJ2-1; tentative D call: TRBD2 (6 bases). CDR1 is MGHRA, CDR2 YSYEKL, per germline. CDR3 length: 16 amino acids. Trimming pared 1 base from V and 3 bases from J, leaving 13 bases between. DNA for the CDR3: TGCGCCAGCAGCCAAGTCTCGGGGGTCGGCTACAATGAGCAGTTCTTC. Protein: CASSQVSGVGYNEQFF.